These 28 T cell receptor beta chains originate from one sample sequenced in a study of molecular identifiers for immune sequencing clone quantification. Using its own MiXCR run on the PCR reads, TCRdb lists one record per CDR3 protein. The sample shows 490,000 or so distinct CDR3 sequences, roughly 23% of them seen only once. The sequenced sample was naive CD8+ T cells from blood, with Jurkat cell RNA spiked in. Subset specified: FACS-sorted CD8+CD4-CCR7+CD45RA+ naive T cells. These receptors were taken from a human donor in good health. Some libraries in this study had Jurkat cell RNA spiked in.

The gene calls are TRBV12-3 or TRBV12-4 and TRBJ2-3; 9 bases align to TRBD2. The CDR3 totals 17 residues. Trimming removed 1 base from V and 10 bases from J; junction bases left unmatched: 15. This chain's CDR3 is CASSLVSTSGQQGAQYF. Here the CDR3 DNA reads TGTGCCAGCAGTTTAGTCAGTACTAGCGGGCAGCAGGGTGCGCAGTATTTT.

This clonotype was recorded at least ten times. The V call is TRBV6-2 or TRBV6-3, the J call TRBJ1-1; unclear D gene. The CDR3 loop spans 13 amino acids. Per germline, CDR1 MNHEY and CDR2 SVGEGT. The V gene lost 2 bases and the J gene lost 1 base, with 5 bases spanning the gap. The DNA of the CDR3 is TGTGCCAGCAGTTACAGCGAGAACACTGAAGCTTTCTTT. Protein: CASSYSENTEAFF.

On this clonotype itself: Germline is not matched at one junction end, which may reflect a read error. The chain uses TRBV7-9 and TRBJ1-1, with unresolved D. CDR3 length equals 12 residues. The germline CDR1 and CDR2 sequences are SEHNR and FQNEAQ (reference sequence). CDR3 residues: CASSLLNTEALF. CDR3 coding DNA: TGTGCCAGCAGCTTATTAAACACTGAAGCTCTCTTT.

Ten or more counts support this clonotype. The chain employs TRBV4-1 and TRBJ1-1; D not certain. V was cut by 3 bases and J by 2 bases, with 10 bases left in between. There are 14 residues in the CDR3. Germline loops: CDR1 MGHRA, CDR2 YSYEKL. The CDR3 sequence is CASSQNSENTEAFF. CDR3 nucleotides: TGCGCCAGCAGCCAGAATTCAGAAAACACTGAAGCTTTCTTT.

Concerning this clonotype itself: A much larger clone sits a single nucleotide away, making a read error possible. This rearrangement joins TRBV5-1 to TRBJ2-5; 9 nucleotides align to TRBD1. Germline lookup yields CDR1 SGHRS and CDR2 YFSETQ. This CDR3 contains 14 residues. The CDR3 protein is CVSSYWTGAETQYF. For the CDR3, the DNA is TGCGTCAGCAGCTACTGGACAGGGGCAGAGACCCAGTACTTC.

This clonotype was detected ten times or more. The V and J genes are TRBV28 and TRBJ2-3; D may be TRBD2 (6 bases). CDR3 length equals 16 residues. Trimming pared 1 base from V and 2 bases from J, leaving 13 bases between. Germline-derived CDR1 and CDR2 are MDHEN and SYDVKM. The CDR3 is CASSLLAAGTTDTQYF. The DNA for the CDR3 is TGTGCCAGCAGTTTATTAGCGGCGGGTACCACAGATACGCAGTATTTT.

The V gene is TRBV27, the J gene TRBJ2-3, with D possibly matching TRBD2 (5 bases). The germline V and J ends were trimmed by 3 bases and 5 bases, with 9 bases remaining between them. The CDR3 sequence is 13 residues long. Germline V gene data show CDR1 as MNHEY and CDR2 as SMNVEV (reference sequence). The CDR3: CASSFTGRDTQYF. CDR3 DNA: TGTGCCAGCAGTTTTACGGGGAGAGATACGCAGTATTTT.

In its sample, this clonotype was seen a few times. V is TRBV27 and J is TRBJ2-7; D gene ambiguous. This CDR3 contains 14 residues. Trimming pared 7 bases from V and 0 bases from J, leaving 13 bases between. From germline, CDR1 is MNHEY and CDR2 SMNVEV (reference sequence). CDR3 nucleotide sequence: TGTGCCAGCAAGGAAACACGCCGCTCCTACGAGCAGTACTTC. It codes for CASKETRRSYEQYF.

This clonotype occurred many times. The chain joins TRBV12-3 or TRBV12-4 to TRBJ2-7; 14 bases are a match to TRBD2. Germline trimming cut 7 bases from V and 7 bases from J; bases unmatched to any gene: 6. This CDR3 is built from 14 residues. DNA of the CDR3: TGTGCCAGCACCCTAGGACTAGCGGGGGGTGAGCAGTACTTC. Translated: CASTLGLAGGEQYF.

This clonotype has a handful of counts. Written as DNA, the CDR3 is TGTGCCAGCACCAACCGGGGGACAGGGGAGATTCGGGCTTTCTTT. This translates into CASTNRGTGEIRAFF. V and J are TRBV28 and TRBJ1-1; the match to TRBD1 covers 10 bases. V was pared by 7 bases and J by 11 bases, with 16 bases of the junction left unmatched. The germline gives CDR1 MDHEN, CDR2 SYDVKM. The CDR3 is made up of 15 amino acids.

This clonotype was counted many times. The rearrangement uses TRBV28 and TRBJ2-7; D is uncertain. Trimming cost V 7 bases and J 3 bases, with 19 bases left between them. Looked up from germline, CDR1 is MDHEN and CDR2 is SYDVKM. The CDR3 runs 15 residues. This chain's CDR3 is CASNRGPPLFYEQYF. CDR3 nucleotides: TGTGCCAGCAACCGAGGCCCGCCTTTATTCTACGAGCAGTACTTC.

This clonotype was detected ten times or more. The rearrangement joins TRBV6-2 or TRBV6-3 to TRBJ2-7, with no clear D. The CDR3 is 13 amino acids. Trimming took off 2 bases at V and 3 bases at J, with 8 bases between the two ends. CDR1 and CDR2 (germline): MNHEY, SVGEGT. CDR3 residues: CASSYGLDYEQYF. The CDR3, as DNA: TGTGCCAGCAGTTACGGGCTAGACTACGAGCAGTACTTC.

The gene calls are TRBV30 and TRBJ2-5, with D perhaps TRBD1 or TRBD2 (5 bases each). The CDR3 is 14 amino acids. V was shortened by 8 bases and J by 5 bases, with 21 bases between the two germline ends. Germline lookup yields CDR1 GTSNPN and CDR2 SVGIG (reference sequence). The CDR3 nucleotides are TGTGCCGGATCTCCGGGGCCTTGGGGGGAGACCCAGTACTTC. It encodes CAGSPGPWGETQYF.

In this sample, this clonotype turned up a few times. The gene calls are TRBV5-4 and TRBJ2-7, with D possibly called TRBD1 or TRBD2 (5 bases each). V lost 2 bases to trimming and J lost 3 bases, with 9 bases between them. CDR3 length: 13 amino acids. Germline CDR1 is SGHNT and CDR2 is YYREEE (reference sequence). In DNA, the CDR3 is TGTGCCAGCAGCTTCGGGGCCCACTACGAGCAGTACTTC. This gives the protein CASSFGAHYEQYF.

In this sample, this clonotype turned up many times. The rearrangement joins TRBV7-9 to TRBJ2-7; 8 nucleotides line up with TRBD1. The V segment lost 5 bases and the J segment 7 bases; nucleotides outside the gene matches: 13. CDR3 length equals 15 residues. CDR1 is SEHNR and CDR2 is FQNEAQ in the germline V gene (reference sequence). The chain's CDR3 is CASSPPTGVLVEQYF. In DNA, the CDR3 is TGTGCCAGCAGCCCCCCGACAGGGGTTTTGGTAGAGCAGTACTTC.

This clonotype appeared a few times. The chain joins TRBV24-1 to TRBJ1-1; possible D gene TRBD1, 6 bases. This CDR3 contains 14 residues. With 8 bases removed from V and 3 bases from J, the gap between germline ends came to 15 bases. Per germline, CDR1 KGHDR and CDR2 SFDVKD. The CDR3 DNA reads TGTGCCACCAAGGGGGGATCATCGCACACTGAAGCTTTCTTT. Protein product: CATKGGSSHTEAFF.

This clonotype has just a few counts. The chain combines TRBV7-9 with TRBJ1-1; TRBD1 might be the D (6 bases). This CDR3 contains 15 residues. The V gene's germline CDR1 is SEHNR and CDR2 FQNEAQ (reference sequence). The V and J ends lost 5 bases and 6 bases respectively, with 19 bases between them. CDR3 amino acids: CASSPDPQGWPEAFF. The CDR3 nucleotides are TGTGCCAGCAGCCCAGACCCCCAGGGGTGGCCTGAAGCTTTCTTT.

This chain connects TRBV20-1 to TRBJ1-2; D remains ambiguous. Trimming left V 6 bases short and J 6 bases short, with 11 bases between. The CDR3 covers 11 residues. Germline V CDR1 and CDR2: DFQATT, SNEGSKA (reference sequence). CDR3 DNA: TGCAGTGCCTTTACGGTCCATGGCTACACCTTC. It translates to CSAFTVHGYTF.

About this clonotype: The CDR3 end shows no conserved phenylalanine or tryptophan, and so a read error is likely. The chain links TRBV12-3 or TRBV12-4 to TRBJ2-7; 7 nucleotides match TRBD2. CDR3 length equals 14 residues. With 3 bases clipped from V and 0 bases from J, the junction kept 2 bases outside the gene matches. The chain's CDR3 is CASSLGGSSYEQYL. DNA for the CDR3: TGTGCCAGCAGTTTGGGCGGGAGCTCCTACGAGCAGTACCTC.

V gene TRBV4-3 combines with J gene TRBJ2-7, with a tentative D call TRBD1 (6 bases). V was shortened by 0 bases and J by 0 bases, with 9 bases between the two germline ends. Germline assignment: CDR1 LGHNA and CDR2 YSLEER. This CDR3 has 15 amino acids. The CDR3 nucleotides are TGCGCCAGCAGCCAAGAGGACAGAAACTCCTACGAGCAGTACTTC. Translated: CASSQEDRNSYEQYF.

This clonotype turned up a few times. V usage is TRBV6-9 and J usage is TRBJ2-7; 8 nucleotides line up with TRBD1. Trimming cost V 7 bases and J 5 bases; bases outside gene matches: 22. This CDR3 contains 18 residues. From germline, CDR1 is MNHGY and CDR2 SVAAGI. CDR3 DNA sequence: TGTGCCAGCACCTCACCTCGAACGGGCAGGGGGCTTCCCCACGAGCAGTACTTC. As protein: CASTSPRTGRGLPHEQYF.

This clonotype was detected many times. The chain carries TRBV20-1 and TRBJ2-7; D may correspond to TRBD1 or TRBD2 (5 bases each). The CDR3 totals 15 residues. CDR1 is DFQATT, CDR2 SNEGSKA, per germline (reference sequence). Trimming took 0 bases from V and 1 from J, leaving 13 bases between them. The CDR3 DNA sequence: TGCAGTGCTAGAGATATGCAGGGACCATCCTACGAGCAGTACTTC. Translating gives CSARDMQGPSYEQYF.

This chain links TRBV12-3 or TRBV12-4 with TRBJ2-5, with a weak D call TRBD1 (6 bases). The CDR3 sequence is 15 residues long. V gave up 4 bases and J gave up 4 bases, with 16 bases separating them. The CDR3 spells CASSSPQGSVETQYF. In DNA, the CDR3 is TGTGCCAGCAGTTCCCCACAGGGTTCTGTAGAGACCCAGTACTTC.

This clonotype was picked up a small number of times. This rearrangement joins TRBV4-3 to TRBJ2-2; the D gene is possibly TRBD2 (5 bases). CDR3 size: 15 residues. The germline gives CDR1 LGHNA, CDR2 YSLEER. With 0 bases removed from V and 7 bases from J, the gap between germline ends came to 12 bases. The CDR3 here is CASSQDRGFGGELFF. The CDR3 nucleotides are TGCGCCAGCAGCCAAGATCGGGGATTTGGCGGGGAGCTGTTTTTT.

There are a few counts of this clonotype. The J gene is TRBJ2-7, the V gene TRBV6-2 or TRBV6-3; D perhaps matches TRBD1 (6 bases). Germline V gene data show CDR1 as MNHEY and CDR2 as SVGEGT. Trimming pared 5 bases from V and 4 bases from J, leaving 18 bases between. The CDR3 runs to 15 residues. This CDR3 reads CASSQLTSQGYEQYF. The CDR3 DNA reads as TGTGCCAGCAGTCAGCTAACCTCACAGGGTTACGAGCAGTACTTC.

Note on this clonotype: Germline is not matched at one junction end, which may reflect a read error. The chain couples TRBV16 to TRBJ1-2; D gene ambiguous. The CDR3 contains 12 residues. Germline values: CDR1 KGHSY, CDR2 FQNENV. In DNA form, the CDR3 reads TGTGCCGGCAGCCAATCACAATCGGGCTACACCTTC. Translation: CAGSQSQSGYTF.

The chain combines TRBV12-3 or TRBV12-4 with TRBJ1-2; unclear D gene. The CDR3 loop spans 13 amino acids. V was trimmed by 0 bases and J by 1 base, leaving 3 bases between them. CDR3 residues: CASSLALNYGYTF. The CDR3 DNA sequence: TGTGCCAGCAGTTTAGCCCTTAACTATGGCTACACCTTC.

This clonotype was seen a few times. This chain joins TRBV19 and TRBJ2-2; tentatively, D is TRBD1 or TRBD2 (5 bases each). The CDR3 has 16 amino acids. Per the germline V gene, CDR1 is LNHDA and CDR2 is SQIVND (reference sequence). The V gene lost 3 bases and the J gene lost 4 bases, with 15 bases spanning the gap. CDR3 nucleotide sequence: TGTGCCAGTAGTATGGGGGAACCTATGACCACCGGGGAGCTGTTTTTT. It encodes CASSMGEPMTTGELFF.